This T cell receptor (beta chain) derives from a study of blood T cell repertoires in COVID-19. Using immunoSEQ multiplex PCR, the repertoire was profiled, and TCRdb retains in-frame clones only, with some absent. The sample lists around 310,000 clones, around 89% occurring once. This clone was counted a single time. Participants were aged roughly 18 to 100 years from roughly 25 US areas. Germline loops: CDR1 SQVTM, CDR2 ANQGSEA. The CDR3 is 13 residues long. Unmatched junction bases numbered 10, after V lost 7 bases and J lost 7 bases. Sequenced sample: PBMCs or T cells enriched from blood (not recorded which). J is TRBJ2-7 and V is TRBV29-1; 10 positions agree with TRBD2. The source is a woman between 40 and 50 years old who had recovered from COVID-19. This CDR3 reads CSARLAGMGEQYF. The CDR3 DNA is TGCAGCGCCCGACTAGCGGGTATGGGTGAGCAGTACTTC.